This passage covers 12 T cell receptor beta chains from one sample sequenced in a study of cytomegalovirus exposure and HLA in healthy donors. Researchers ran the PCR with 60 Vbeta and 13 Jbeta primers. The protocol was immunoSEQ multiplex PCR, while the TCRdb copy is restricted to in-frame clones and leaves out a portion. This repertoire shows about 59,000 clones, about 69% found once; its top ten account for about 6.8%. The sequenced sample consisted of PBMCs. These receptors were taken from a man aged 30-40 years in good health and CMV-seropositive.

This chain uses TRBV18 with TRBJ2-6; D not resolved. The CDR3 covers 17 residues. Germline V lookup: CDR1 KGHSH, CDR2 LQKENI. V was trimmed by 0 bases and J by 0 bases, leaving 9 bases between them. The chain's CDR3 is CASSPPGRSSGANVLTF. As DNA, the CDR3 is TGTGCCAGCTCACCACCAGGCCGGAGCTCTGGGGCCAACGTCCTGACTTTC.

The rearrangement joins TRBV6-5 to TRBJ2-3, with D possibly TRBD2 on 5 matching bases. The CDR3 covers 13 residues. Germline CDR1 MNHEY, CDR2 SVGAGI. V lost 7 bases, J lost 11 bases, and 19 bases lay in between. CDR3 bases: TGTGCCAGCACTACCCCTAGCATTGGTTGGCAGTATTTT. It yields the protein CASTTPSIGWQYF.

The V gene is TRBV6-1, the J gene TRBJ1-5, with D tentatively TRBD1 (6 bases). V lost 2 bases, J lost 5 bases, and 10 bases lay in between. Per germline, CDR1 MNHNS and CDR2 SASEGT. The CDR3 loop spans 14 amino acids. The CDR3 is CASSETGLYQPQHF. The CDR3 DNA reads TGTGCCAGCAGTGAAACAGGGCTATATCAGCCCCAGCATTTT.

This chain links TRBV28 with TRBJ1-4, with 7 bases matching TRBD1. Germline-derived CDR1 and CDR2 are MDHEN and SYDVKM. This CDR3 is 14 amino acids long. After removal of 3 bases from V and 5 bases from J, the junction contained 3 bases not matched to a gene. Here the CDR3 reads CASSFTGQNEKLFF. The CDR3 coding sequence is TGTGCCAGCAGTTTTACGGGACAGAATGAAAAACTGTTTTTT.

Comment on this clone: The germline gene is not matched at one end of the junction; a read error may be the cause. This chain joins TRBV7-9 and TRBJ1-2; 10 bases agree with TRBD1. The CDR3 contains 16 residues. Germline-derived CDR1 and CDR2 are SEHNR and FQNEAQ (reference sequence). The CDR3 sequence is CSSSPRPGQGMYGYTF. In nucleotides, the CDR3 is TGTTCCAGCAGCCCCCGCCCGGGACAGGGGATGTATGGCTACACCTTC.

This rearrangement joins TRBV4-2 to TRBJ2-1, with a possible D match to TRBD1 (6 bases). The ends were cut back, 5 bases at V and 7 bases at J, with 15 bases in the middle. This CDR3 contains 14 residues. Germline V CDR1 and CDR2: LGHNA, YNFKEQ. CDR3 DNA: TGTGCCAGCAGCTTTCGCCCCGGACAGAATGAGCAGTTCTTC. It translates to CASSFRPGQNEQFF.

The CDR3 spells CASSQGLKASGGARETQYF. The CDR3 region has the DNA TGTGCCAGCAGCCAGGGTTTAAAGGCTAGCGGGGGGGCTCGAGAGACCCAGTACTTC. This chain connects TRBV4-2 to TRBJ2-5, with 12 bases fitting TRBD2. V shed 3 bases and J 4 bases; nucleotides not matched to a gene: 15. The CDR3 covers 19 residues. In germline, CDR1 is LGHNA, CDR2 YNFKEQ.

The chain uses TRBV9 and TRBJ2-7; D might be TRBD2 (5 bases). CDR3 length: 14 amino acids. V shed 1 base and J shed 4 bases, with 12 bases lying between them. Germline CDR1 is SGDLS and CDR2 is YYNGEE. CDR3 protein: CASSVRAGSYEQYF. For the CDR3, the DNA is TGTGCCAGCAGCGTACGGGCGGGCTCGTACGAGCAGTACTTC.

The CDR3 protein is CASQPPGLHTDTQYF. The CDR3 DNA is TGTGCCAGCCAGCCACCGGGACTCCACACAGATACGCAGTATTTT. This rearrangement joins TRBV9 to TRBJ2-3, with D perhaps TRBD2 (6 bases). V was pared by 7 bases and J by 2 bases, with 17 bases between. The CDR3 totals 15 residues. CDR1 is SGDLS, CDR2 YYNGEE, per germline.

This clone was seen a handful of times. The chain has TRBV10-3 and TRBJ1-3; D possibly corresponds to TRBD1 (6 bases). The ends were cut back, 4 bases at V and 2 bases at J, with 12 bases in the middle. In germline, CDR1 is ENHRY, CDR2 SYGVKD. CDR3 length: 15 residues. CDR3 sequence reads: CAISAGTQAGNTIYF. In nucleotides, the CDR3 is TGTGCCATCAGTGCTGGGACACAAGCTGGAAACACCATATATTTT.

This clone occurred a few times. In nucleotides, the CDR3 is TGCGCCAGCAGCCGGCAAGACAGGCTATATGGCTACACCTTC. The encoded protein is CASSRQDRLYGYTF. The rearrangement links TRBV4-3 to TRBJ1-2; weak D call: TRBD1 (6 bases). The germline V gene encodes CDR1 LGHNA and CDR2 YSLEER. Trimming left V 4 bases short and J 5 bases short, with 14 bases between. The CDR3 length is 14 residues.

V and J are TRBV2 and TRBJ2-1; 7 bases are a match to TRBD1. Germline V CDR1 and CDR2: SNHLY, FYNNEI. The ends lost 6 bases at V and 4 bases at J; junction bases unmatched: 15. The CDR3 is 17 residues long. The CDR3 DNA is TGTGCCAGCAGCCTCCTTGCGTGGGACAGAGATTACAATGAGCAGTTCTTC. Protein product: CASSLLAWDRDYNEQFF.